Listed here are 32 T cell receptor beta chains from one sample, sequenced in a study of blood T cells in healthy people across ages. For the second PCR, which ran for 7 to 11 cycles, a sample-barcoded 5' primer and a J-beta primer mix were used. One entry per CDR3 protein, called by TCRdb with MiXCR from the 5' RACE reads. Here the sample spans 550,000 to 800,000 distinct CDR3 sequences, about 21% being singletons. The sequenced sample consisted of blood. These receptors originate from a man in his 70s in good health.

The V gene is TRBV2, the J gene TRBJ2-7; D is possibly TRBD1 or TRBD2 (5 bases each). Trimming cost V 10 bases and J 7 bases, with 20 bases left between them. Germline CDR1 is SNHLY and CDR2 is FYNNEI. The CDR3 sequence is 13 residues long. Written as DNA, the CDR3 is TGTGCCACGGGACGCGGACAACCTCGTGAGCAGTACTTC. This translates into CATGRGQPREQYF.

This clonotype has a handful of counts. The gene calls are TRBV20-1 and TRBJ2-7, with a possible D match to TRBD2 (6 bases). The V and J ends lost 4 bases and 4 bases respectively, with 20 bases between them. This CDR3 comprises 15 residues. Per germline, CDR1 DFQATT and CDR2 SNEGSKA (reference sequence). The CDR3 reads CSAISGSGTNYEQYF. CDR3 DNA: TGCAGTGCTATTTCGGGTAGCGGAACTAATTACGAGCAGTACTTC.

This chain links TRBV2 with TRBJ2-3, with TRBD2 matching 8 bases. Germline CDR1 and CDR2: SNHLY and FYNNEI. With V trimmed by 8 bases and J by 6 bases, 13 bases remained unmatched. There are 15 residues in the CDR3. This CDR3 is CASSVRSGSSDTQYF. CDR3 in DNA: TGTGCCAGCTCGGTTAGGAGCGGGAGTTCTGATACGCAGTATTTT. Based on the CDR3 plus reference TRBV2 and TRBJ2-3, the full variable domain is EPEVTQTPSHQVTQMGQEVILRCVPISNHLYFYWYRQILGQKVEFLVSFYNNEISEKSEIFDDQFSVERPDGSNFTLKIRSTKLEDSAMYFCASSVRSGSSDTQYFGPGTRLTVL.

This clonotype has at least ten counts. This chain connects TRBV20-1 to TRBJ2-3; TRBD2 is a possible D gene (6 bases). Germline assignment: CDR1 DFQATT and CDR2 SNEGSKA (reference sequence). The CDR3 contains 12 residues. The ends were cut back, 6 bases at V and 5 bases at J, with 12 bases in the middle. CDR3 loop: CSATRNLDTQYF. The CDR3 bases are TGCAGTGCGACTAGAAATTTAGATACGCAGTATTTT.

This clonotype was recorded a few times. J is TRBJ2-1 and V is TRBV24-1; D call uncertain. The CDR3 runs 12 residues. With 4 bases removed from V and 9 bases from J, the gap between germline ends came to 9 bases. Per the germline V gene, CDR1 is KGHDR and CDR2 is SFDVKD. In DNA form, the CDR3 reads TGTGCCACCAGTGACCGATCGGGTGAGCAGTTCTTC. Translation gives CATSDRSGEQFF.

V usage is TRBV7-2 and J usage is TRBJ1-2; 8 positions match TRBD1. Germline lookup yields CDR1 SGHTA and CDR2 FQGNSA. The V segment lost 6 bases and the J segment 4 bases; nucleotides outside the gene matches: 7. The CDR3 runs to 14 residues. CDR3 in DNA: TGTGCCAGCAGTTCAGGACAGGGTATCTATGGCTACACCTTC. This sequence encodes CASSSGQGIYGYTF.

This clonotype was counted a few times. The chain links TRBV6-5 to TRBJ2-1; tentatively, D is TRBD1 (6 bases). The V gene lost 4 bases and the J gene lost 3 bases, with 16 bases spanning the gap. The germline CDR1 and CDR2 sequences are MNHEY and SVGAGI. This CDR3 has 16 residues. CDR3 region: CASSLRTASVYNEQFF. Here the CDR3 DNA reads TGTGCCAGCAGTTTACGGACAGCCTCTGTCTACAATGAGCAGTTCTTC.

This chain connects TRBV4-1 to TRBJ2-3; TRBD2 agrees at 7 bases. V shed 4 bases, J shed 5 bases, and the junction held 9 bases outside the gene matches. The CDR3 runs 15 residues. In germline, CDR1 is MGHRA, CDR2 YSYEKL. The CDR3 DNA reads TGCGCCAGCAGCCCTTGGGGGGAGGGAGGAGATACGCAGTATTTT. Amino acid sequence: CASSPWGEGGDTQYF.

This clonotype occurred a few times. A read error may account for a junction end that differs from germline. This sequence joins TRBV29-1 and TRBJ1-1, with D unresolved. CDR3 length: 14 amino acids. CDR1 and CDR2 (germline): SQVTM, ANQGSEA. This chain's CDR3 is CGVVGQIMNTEAFF. CDR3 DNA sequence: TGCGGCGTTGTAGGGCAGATCATGAACACTGAAGCTTTCTTT. Supplemented by reference TRBV29-1 and TRBJ1-1, the full variable domain reads SAVISQKPSRDICQRGTSLTIQCQVDSQVTMMFWYRQQPGQSLTLIATANQGSEATYESGFVIDKFPISRPNLTFSTLTVSNMSPEDSSIYLCGVVGQIMNTEAFFGQGTRLTVV.

This clonotype was seen many times. This sequence joins TRBV28 and TRBJ2-1; D unresolved. This CDR3 comprises 11 residues. CDR1 and CDR2 (germline): MDHEN, SYDVKM. The V end lost 1 base, the J end lost 9 bases, and 4 bases lay between the germline ends. This CDR3 reads CASSLYSEQFF. The CDR3 DNA sequence: TGTGCCAGCAGTTTATACTCTGAGCAGTTCTTC.

This chain joins TRBV29-1 and TRBJ1-4; unclear D gene. Germline V CDR1 and CDR2: SQVTM, ANQGSEA. Deletions cut 4 bases from V and 14 bases from J, with 14 bases between. The CDR3 contains 11 residues. The CDR3 is CSVVSTDDLFF. The CDR3 DNA follows: TGCAGCGTTGTTAGCACGGACGACCTGTTTTTT.

The DNA for the CDR3 is TGTGCCAGCAGCTTAGGCAAGTTGAGGAGCAATCAGCCCCAGCATTTT. Encoded protein: CASSLGKLRSNQPQHF. This chain connects TRBV13 to TRBJ1-5, with D hard to call. This CDR3 comprises 16 residues. Germline lookup yields CDR1 PRHDT and CDR2 FYEKMQ (reference sequence). V lost 0 bases, J lost 1 base, and 10 bases lay in between.

The chain uses TRBV20-1 and TRBJ1-5; 7 bases fit TRBD1. In germline, CDR1 is DFQATT, CDR2 SNEGSKA (reference sequence). This CDR3 is 14 amino acids long. V was pared by 1 base and J by 3 bases, with 3 bases of the junction left unmatched. This CDR3 is CSARAGGINQPQHF. The CDR3 coding sequence is TGCAGTGCTAGAGCAGGGGGGATCAATCAGCCCCAGCATTTT.

The V call is TRBV4-1, the J call TRBJ1-1; TRBD1 might be the D (5 bases). Trimming left V 2 bases short and J 4 bases short, with 14 bases between. The CDR3 has 15 amino acids. Germline CDR1 is MGHRA and CDR2 is YSYEKL. The CDR3 bases are TGCGCCAGCAGCCAACCCACAGGCGGTGCCACTGAAGCTTTCTTT. Protein sequence: CASSQPTGGATEAFF.

This clonotype was seen a handful of times. The chain has TRBV25-1 and TRBJ2-7, with 7 bases fitting TRBD2. V dropped 6 bases and J dropped 2; count of bases not matched to a gene: 10. Germline CDR1 MGHDK, CDR2 SYGVNS. The CDR3 spans 15 residues. CDR3 in amino acids: CASSERWGRAYEQYF. DNA of the CDR3: TGTGCCAGCAGCGAAAGGTGGGGGAGGGCCTACGAGCAGTACTTC.

The table lists this clonotype with a few counts. The chain carries TRBV20-1 and TRBJ2-3; TRBD2 matches at 11 bases. J was trimmed by 6 bases and V by 6 bases; bases with no gene match: 8. This CDR3 is built from 14 residues. The V gene's germline CDR1 is DFQATT and CDR2 SNEGSKA (reference sequence). CDR3 in amino acids: CSAGLAGAGDTQYF. Here the CDR3 DNA reads TGCAGTGCCGGACTAGCGGGCGCAGGCGATACGCAGTATTTT.

The chain uses TRBV24-1 and TRBJ2-3; weak D call: TRBD2 (5 bases). CDR1 and CDR2 from the germline V gene are KGHDR and SFDVKD. The V end lost 0 bases, the J end lost 4 bases, and 7 bases lay between the germline ends. CDR3 size: 14 residues. In DNA form, the CDR3 reads TGTGCCACCAGTGATTTGCGGGGTCCAGATACGCAGTATTTT. It encodes CATSDLRGPDTQYF.

The V gene is TRBV12-3 or TRBV12-4, the J gene TRBJ2-5; TRBD2 aligns across 7 bases. The trim removed 1 base at V and 3 bases at J, leaving 11 bases unmatched. The CDR3 contains 17 residues. The CDR3: CASSLGASGVSKETQYF. The CDR3 nucleotides are TGTGCCAGCAGTTTAGGGGCTAGCGGTGTAAGCAAAGAGACCCAGTACTTC.

This chain links TRBV24-1 with TRBJ1-5; perhaps TRBD1 as D (5 bases). Between the trimmed V and J ends, which lost 1 base and 11 bases, there was a span of 14 bases. Germline V gives CDR1 KGHDR, CDR2 SFDVKD. This CDR3 is 14 amino acids long. The chain's CDR3 is CATSDFDRDRAQHF. CDR3 DNA sequence: TGTGCCACCAGTGATTTTGACCGGGACCGCGCCCAGCATTTT.

This clonotype showed up just a few times. This chain joins TRBV7-9 and TRBJ2-5; no reliable D call. The DNA end lines up better with TRBJ2-7; the J call may be wrong. This CDR3 comprises 14 residues. Germline V gene data show CDR1 as SEHNR and CDR2 as FQNEAQ (reference sequence). The CDR3 DNA reads TGTGCCAGCAGTGGGCCTCTCTTAGCCTACGAGCAGTACTTC. As protein: CASSGPLLAYEQYF.

The rearrangement uses TRBV15 and TRBJ2-3; 12 bases match TRBD2. The CDR3 contains 16 residues. The trim removed 3 bases at V and 2 bases at J, leaving 3 bases unmatched. Germline CDR1 reads LNHNV; CDR2 reads YYDKDF (reference sequence). The CDR3 coding sequence is TGTGCCACCAGCAGCGGACTAGCGGGATACACAGATACGCAGTATTTT. This gives the protein CATSSGLAGYTDTQYF.

Points on this clonotype: Mismatch with germline at one junction end may stem from a read error. This chain connects TRBV12-3 or TRBV12-4 to TRBJ1-2, with a weak D call TRBD1 (5 bases). The CDR3 sequence is 11 residues long. The CDR3 reads CVSSTGGPPWF. CDR3 bases: TGTGTCAGCAGTACCGGGGGACCTCCTTGGTTC.

This clonotype showed up just a few times. The rearrangement uses TRBV20-1 and TRBJ2-7, with TRBD2 identical over 10 bases. After removal of 1 base from V and 4 bases from J, the junction contained 4 bases not matched to a gene. The CDR3 length is 14 residues. Germline V CDR1 and CDR2: DFQATT, SNEGSKA (reference sequence). CDR3: CSARVRLAGYEQYF. For the CDR3, the DNA is TGCAGTGCTAGAGTCCGACTAGCGGGTTACGAGCAGTACTTC.

This clonotype was seen a few times. The CDR3 here is CASSYSGPGEKLFF. The CDR3 DNA reads as TGTGCCAGCAGTTACTCGGGACCTGGTGAAAAACTGTTTTTT. The rearrangement links TRBV6-5 to TRBJ1-4; weak D call: TRBD1 (5 bases). Trimming cost V 0 bases and J 7 bases, with 9 bases left between them. The CDR3 sequence is 14 residues long. The germline V gene encodes CDR1 MNHEY and CDR2 SVGAGI.

This clonotype was picked up a small number of times. The chain carries TRBV2 and TRBJ2-2; D is unclear. Trimming took off 6 bases at V and 3 bases at J, with 14 bases between the two ends. Germline V gene lookup returns CDR1 SNHLY and CDR2 FYNNEI. This CDR3 is built from 15 residues. The CDR3 loop is CASSVERADTGELFF. CDR3 sequence (DNA): TGTGCCAGCAGCGTTGAACGCGCAGACACCGGGGAGCTGTTTTTT.

This clonotype was seen repeatedly, ten times or more. The CDR3 DNA follows: TGTGCCAGCAGCAAACCGGGAGGCCTGCACACAGATACGCAGTATTTT. Protein product: CASSKPGGLHTDTQYF. The V gene is TRBV7-9, the J gene TRBJ2-3; TRBD2 aligns across 7 bases. J lost 2 bases, V lost 5 bases, and 10 bases had no gene match. The CDR3 is made up of 16 amino acids. The germline gives CDR1 SEHNR, CDR2 FQNEAQ (reference sequence). The whole variable domain, filled in from reference TRBV7-9 and TRBJ2-3, reads DTGVSQNPRHKITKRGQNVTFRCDPISEHNRLYWYRQTLGQGPEFLTYFQNEAQLEKSRLLSDRFSAERPKGSFSTLEIQRTEQGDSAMYLCASSKPGGLHTDTQYFGPGTRLTVL.

This clonotype came up a few times. V gene TRBV30 combines with J gene TRBJ2-3; a possible D gene is TRBD1 (5 bases). The CDR3 is 14 residues long. V was trimmed by 0 bases and J by 4 bases, leaving 11 bases between them. Germline CDR1 and CDR2: GTSNPN and SVGIG (reference sequence). DNA for the CDR3: TGTGCCTGGAGTGTCCAGGGTGTCGCAGATACGCAGTATTTT. It specifies CAWSVQGVADTQYF.

In this sample, this clonotype turned up many times. Written as DNA, the CDR3 is TGTGCCAGCAGTTTTGGGGCCTACGAGCAGTACTTC. Translation: CASSFGAYEQYF. This sequence joins TRBV12-3 or TRBV12-4 and TRBJ2-7, with D unclear. Deletions cut 3 bases from V and 2 bases from J, with 5 bases between. This CDR3 spans 12 amino acids.

This chain links TRBV4-2 with TRBJ1-4; 10 positions agree with TRBD1. The CDR3 runs 16 residues. The germline gives CDR1 LGHNA, CDR2 YNFKEQ. V gave up 0 bases and J gave up 8 bases; unmatched junction bases: 6. The CDR3 nucleotides are TGTGCCAGCAGCCAAGAAGGGGACAGGGGAAGGGAAAAACTGTTTTTT. Translation gives CASSQEGDRGREKLFF.

This chain joins TRBV6-2 or TRBV6-3 and TRBJ2-2, with 7 bases identical to TRBD1. J lost 1 base, V lost 2 bases, and 7 bases had no gene match. The germline V gene has CDR1 MNHEY and CDR2 SVGEGT. The CDR3 runs to 17 residues. CDR3 nucleotides: TGTGCCAGCAGTTACACAGGTAGGGGGCTGAACACCGGGGAGCTGTTTTTT. Amino acids: CASSYTGRGLNTGELFF.

This clonotype was seen only a few times. The chain joins TRBV6-5 to TRBJ1-1, with 9 bases aligning to TRBD1. In germline, CDR1 is MNHEY, CDR2 SVGAGI. This CDR3 is 15 amino acids long. Trimming at V came to 6 bases and at J to 1 base, leaving 6 bases not matched to a gene. The CDR3 coding sequence is TGTGCCAGCAGCTCGACGGGACAGGGGAACACTGAAGCTTTCTTT. The encoded protein is CASSSTGQGNTEAFF.

This clonotype was recorded many times. V and J are TRBV6-2 or TRBV6-3 and TRBJ2-7; TRBD1 matches at 12 bases. Trimming removed 5 bases from V and 2 bases from J; junction bases left unmatched: 1. The germline V gene encodes CDR1 MNHEY and CDR2 SVGEGT. This CDR3 is 14 amino acids long. The CDR3 loop reads CASSGTGGAYEQYF. The DNA of the CDR3 is TGTGCCAGCAGTGGGACAGGGGGCGCCTACGAGCAGTACTTC.